This TCR beta chain came from a study of blood T cell repertoires in COVID-19. As for the study in general: Samples taken during acute and convalescent COVID-19 were collected in the United States, Italy and Spain. PBMCs, B-cell-depleted T cells, or T cells were the source of the cDNA or gDNA that made up the material.

In the authors' workflow: Amplification of reference gene primers provided the estimated nucleated cell counts. Clones were read by immunoSEQ multiplex PCR, and TCRdb kept only the in-frame ones, dropping some. V and J calls and clone size are copied from that table; D and trimming were computed from the DNA. The table lists 100,000 to 150,000 clones, 85% of them singletons. The J segment lost 6 bases and the V segment lost 5 bases, leaving 9 bases of the junction unmatched. The CDR3 is 14 residues long. Germline CDR1 reads SNHLY; CDR2 reads FYNNEI. The clonotype originates from a man of 80 years or more with active or convalescent COVID-19. Sequencing was done on a sample of peripheral blood. The gene calls are TRBV2 and TRBJ1-1; TRBD1 aligns across 7 bases. This CDR3 reads CASSLYRDSPEAFF. In DNA, the CDR3 is TGTGCCAGCAGTCTCTACAGGGACAGTCCTGAAGCTTTCTTT.